This T cell receptor beta chain was sequenced in a study of T-cell reconstitution after alpha-beta-depleted transplantation in children. Overall study results and limits: Newly generated T cells supplied most T-cell counts and diversity one year post-transplant. Some patients showed high day-60 TCRbeta diversity, which derived from surviving recipient T cells and thymic progenitors. About two months after transplant, alpha-beta T cells reportedly came from several hundred expanded graft clones.

With respect to this clonotype: Antigen unknown.

There are 13 residues in the CDR3. V was cut by 2 bases and J by 9 bases, with 11 bases left in between. CDR1 KGHSH and CDR2 LQKENI come from the germline V gene. Unique molecular identifiers were used in preparing the TCRbeta library. TCRdb reanalysed the PCR reads using MiXCR and keeps one entry per CDR3 protein. This sample has about 980,000 distinct CDR3 sequences; roughly 29% occur once, and the top ten carry over 25%. This chain links TRBV18 with TRBJ2-1; no reliable D call. Material: PBMCs, mostly from graft donor cells, obtained 360 days after TCRalphabeta/CD19-depleted stem cell transplant. This clonotype was sampled from a boy in the first two years of life who had a stem cell transplant for SCID, so the T cells may come from the graft donor. The CDR3 protein is CASSPNVNPEQFF. In DNA, the CDR3 is TGTGCCAGCTCACCAAACGTGAACCCTGAGCAGTTCTTC.